These 3 T cell receptor beta chains originate from one sample sequenced in a study of blood T cell repertoires in COVID-19. Assay used: immunoSEQ multiplex PCR; TCRdb lists only in-frame clones, some missing. The profile shows around 260,000 clones, around 87% of them singletons. Input material: peripheral blood. The receptors come from a woman aged 45-59 years with acute or convalescent COVID-19.

The chain recombines TRBV6-5 with TRBJ2-1; D unresolved. The CDR3 extends over 11 amino acids. Trimming removed 6 bases from V and 7 bases from J, with 7 bases in between. The germline CDR1 and CDR2 sequences are MNHEY and SVGAGI. CDR3 loop: CASRRINEQFF. DNA for the CDR3: TGTGCCAGCAGGCGTATAAATGAGCAGTTCTTC.

V usage is TRBV18 and J usage is TRBJ1-5; D is unclear. V lost 1 base to trimming and J lost 5 bases, with 6 bases between them. The CDR3 has 13 amino acids. Germline V gene lookup returns CDR1 KGHSH and CDR2 LQKENI. The CDR3 nucleotides are TGTGCCAGCTCACCACGAGGCGATCAGCCCCAGCATTTT. Its translation is CASSPRGDQPQHF.

The V call is TRBV6-4, the J call TRBJ1-5, with D tentatively TRBD1 (5 bases). Germline V gives CDR1 MRHNA, CDR2 SNTAGT. This CDR3 has 18 amino acids. With 0 bases removed from V and 0 bases from J, the gap between germline ends came to 15 bases. The CDR3 loop reads CASSDSMGLPYSNQPQHF. In DNA, the CDR3 is TGTGCCAGCAGTGACTCGATGGGGCTTCCTTATAGCAATCAGCCCCAGCATTTT.